A single sample is the source of the 9 T cell receptor beta chains below, sequenced in a study of blood T cells in healthy people across ages. Alongside a J-beta primer mix, a sample-barcoded 5' primer served in a second PCR lasting 7 to 11 cycles. TCRdb reprocessed the 5' RACE reads via MiXCR and lists one record per CDR3 protein. Of roughly 900,000 distinct CDR3 sequences listed, 48% are singletons. The sample consisted of blood. These receptors originate from a man aged 25 to 40 in good health.

This clonotype appeared many times. J is TRBJ2-7 and V is TRBV27, with D possibly being TRBD2 (5 bases). Between the trimmed V and J ends, which lost 2 bases and 4 bases, there was a span of 9 bases. Per germline, CDR1 MNHEY and CDR2 SMNVEV (reference sequence). There are 13 residues in the CDR3. In nucleotides, the CDR3 is TGTGCCAGCAGTTTAAACCCGGGATACGAGCAGTACTTC. Translated: CASSLNPGYEQYF.

The V gene is TRBV2, the J gene TRBJ2-5, with TRBD1 matching 10 bases. The CDR3 runs to 12 residues. The germline V gene has CDR1 SNHLY and CDR2 FYNNEI. The V and J ends lost 9 bases and 4 bases, in that order; junction bases with no gene match: 2. CDR3 amino acids: CASWTGGETQYF. As DNA, the CDR3 is TGTGCCAGTTGGACAGGGGGAGAGACCCAGTACTTC. The whole variable domain, filled in from reference TRBV2 and TRBJ2-5, reads EPEVTQTPSHQVTQMGQEVILRCVPISNHLYFYWYRQILGQKVEFLVSFYNNEISEKSEIFDDQFSVERPDGSNFTLKIRSTKLEDSAMYFCASWTGGETQYFGPGTRLLVL.

There are a few counts of this clonotype. V usage is TRBV11-3 and J usage is TRBJ2-7, with 7 bases matching TRBD1. The CDR3 has 16 residues. V lost 5 bases and J lost 0; bases outside the gene matches: 10. The germline gives CDR1 SGHNT, CDR2 YENEEA. CDR3 loop: CASSLPTGLGSYEQYF. The CDR3 nucleotides read TGTGCCAGCAGCCTCCCGACAGGGCTCGGCTCCTACGAGCAGTACTTC.

Comments on this clonotype: It is likely a read error, because the conserved phenylalanine at the end of the CDR3 is missing. DNA of the CDR3: TGTGCCAGCAGTTCCTCCGGGACAGGGGACTACGAGCAGTACCTC. Protein product: CASSSSGTGDYEQYL. The chain has TRBV28 and TRBJ2-7, with 10 bases matching TRBD1. In germline, CDR1 is MDHEN, CDR2 SYDVKM. The CDR3 contains 15 residues. The V gene end was trimmed by 4 bases and the J gene end by 3 bases; junction bases not matched to a gene: 6.

This clonotype was seen more than once but under ten times. This chain links TRBV12-3 or TRBV12-4 with TRBJ1-2; TRBD1 matches at 7 bases. The CDR3 is 15 amino acids. J was trimmed by 2 bases and V by 3 bases; bases with no gene match: 6. CDR3 loop: CASSFEGAGNYGYTF. CDR3 bases: TGTGCCAGCAGTTTTGAGGGGGCAGGAAACTATGGCTACACCTTC.

The chain employs TRBV27 and TRBJ2-6, with D unresolved. Germline V gene sequence: CDR1 MNHEY, CDR2 SMNVEV (reference sequence). The CDR3 covers 14 residues. V was trimmed by 3 bases and J by 2 bases, leaving 5 bases between them. The CDR3: CASSFFPGANVLTF. CDR3 sequence (DNA): TGTGCCAGCAGTTTCTTCCCTGGGGCCAACGTCCTGACTTTC. Combining the CDR3 with reference TRBV27 and TRBJ2-6 gives the whole variable domain EAQVTQNPRYLITVTGKKLTVTCSQNMNHEYMSWYRQDPGLGLRQIYYSMNVEVTDKGDVPEGYKVSRKEKRNFPLILESPSPNQTSLYFCASSFFPGANVLTFGAGSRLTVL.

The sample holds one count of this clonotype. The rearrangement joins TRBV12-3 or TRBV12-4 to TRBJ2-7; D might be TRBD2 (7 bases). This CDR3 contains 15 residues. Deletions cut 4 bases from V and 7 bases from J, with 20 bases between. Here the CDR3 reads CASSSPGGHSGEQYF. Written as DNA, the CDR3 is TGTGCCAGCAGTTCCCCCGGGGGGCATTCGGGTGAGCAGTACTTC.

This rearrangement joins TRBV4-3 to TRBJ1-2; 9 nucleotides line up with TRBD1. V dropped 4 bases and J dropped 6; count of bases not matched to a gene: 6. The germline gives CDR1 LGHNA, CDR2 YSLEER. The CDR3 loop spans 14 amino acids. The CDR3 nucleotides read TGCGCCAGCAGCCCATGGACAGGGGCGCATGGCTACACCTTC. The encoded protein is CASSPWTGAHGYTF.

V gene TRBV4-1 combines with J gene TRBJ1-1; D ambiguous. The CDR3 loop spans 12 amino acids. Germline CDR1 MGHRA, CDR2 YSYEKL. V was shortened by 6 bases and J by 1 base, with 6 bases between the two germline ends. Here the CDR3 DNA reads TGCGCCAGCAGATCCGAGAACACTGAAGCTTTCTTT. As protein: CASRSENTEAFF.